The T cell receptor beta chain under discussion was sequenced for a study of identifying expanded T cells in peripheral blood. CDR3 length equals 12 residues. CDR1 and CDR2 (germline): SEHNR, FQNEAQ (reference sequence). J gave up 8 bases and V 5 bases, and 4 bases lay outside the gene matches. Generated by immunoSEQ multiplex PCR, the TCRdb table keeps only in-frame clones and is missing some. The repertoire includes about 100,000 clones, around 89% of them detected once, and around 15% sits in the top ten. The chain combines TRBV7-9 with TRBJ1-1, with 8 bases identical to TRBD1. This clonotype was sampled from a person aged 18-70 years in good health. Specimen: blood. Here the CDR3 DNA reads TGTGCCAGCAGCACCACAGGGGGGGAAGCTTTCTTT. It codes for CASSTTGGEAFF. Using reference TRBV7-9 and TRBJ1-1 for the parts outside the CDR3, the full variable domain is DTGVSQNPRHKITKRGQNVTFRCDPISEHNRLYWYRQTLGQGPEFLTYFQNEAQLEKSRLLSDRFSAERPKGSFSTLEIQRTEQGDSAMYLCASSTTGGEAFFGQGTRLTVV.